A selection of T cell receptor beta chains follows, all from one sample in a study of blood T cell repertoires in COVID-19. The assay was immunoSEQ multiplex PCR, and TCRdb's table has in-frame clones only and misses some. Here the sample spans some 170,000 clones, approximately 85% being singletons. The material sequenced was PBMCs or T cells enriched from blood (not recorded which). The source of these receptors is a man aged 35 to 55 who had recovered from COVID-19. CDR3s include the opening cysteine and the closing phenylalanine or tryptophan. Fields, in order: V gene, clone size, J gene, CDR3 length, D gene, CDR3 protein, CDR3 DNA. D genes are given only for firm matches. Not all rows give a size; the values are once, few, many and, for expanded clones, a class.

>TRBV7-9|.|TRBJ1-1|12|.
CASRPPGAEAFF
TGTGCCAGCAGGCCCCCAGGGGCTGAAGCTTTCTTT
>TRBV6-1|.|TRBJ1-2|13|.
CASSETGDYGYTF
TGTGCCAGCAGTGAGACCGGGGACTATGGCTACACCTTC
>TRBV6-5|.|TRBJ2-2|14|TRBD1
CASRGDRVIGELFF
TGTGCCTCCCGAGGGGACAGGGTTATCGGGGAGCTGTTTTTT
>TRBV4-1|.|TRBJ2-7|15|TRBD1
CASSQGQGPVGEQYF
TGCGCCAGCAGCCAAGGACAGGGCCCAGTGGGCGAGCAGTACTTC
>TRBV27|.|TRBJ2-3|15|TRBD1
CASSPTGGSTDTQYF
TGTGCCAGCAGTCCGACAGGGGGCAGCACAGATACGCAGTATTTT
>TRBV3-1/TRBV3-2|.|TRBJ1-3|15|.
CASSQARTSGNTIYF
TGTGCCAGCAGCCAAGCTAGGACTTCGGGAAACACCATATATTTT
>TRBV28|.|TRBJ1-2|13|TRBD1
CASSTGSDYGYTF
TGTGCCAGTTCGACAGGGAGCGACTATGGCTACACCTTC
>TRBV11-2|.|TRBJ1-5|12|TRBD1
CASGQANQPQHF
TGTGCCAGCGGACAGGCAAATCAGCCCCAGCATTTT
>TRBV21-1|.|TRBJ2-1|18|.
CASSKARTENFSYNEQFF
TGTGCCAGCAGCAAAGCGCGGACAGAAAACTTCTCCTACAATGAGCAGTTCTTC
>TRBV11-3|.|TRBJ2-1|13|.
CAGSLTAYNEQFF
TGTGCCGGAAGCCTGACAGCCTACAATGAGCAGTTCTTC
>TRBV23-1|.|TRBJ1-2|15|TRBD1
CASSDPGQGTHGYTF
TGCGCCAGCAGTGATCCGGGACAGGGGACTCATGGCTACACCTTC
>TRBV5-4|.|TRBJ1-1|14|TRBD1
CASSSGGRGTEAFF
TGTGCCAGCAGCTCAGGGGGCCGGGGCACTGAAGCTTTCTTT
>TRBV30|.|TRBJ1-6|13|TRBD1
CAWKGQGNSPLHF
TGTGCCTGGAAGGGACAGGGAAATTCACCCCTCCACTTT
>TRBV18|.|TRBJ1-1|17|TRBD1
CASSPSGQLTWGTEAFF
TGTGCCAGCTCACCATCGGGACAGCTAACCTGGGGCACTGAAGCTTTCTTT
>TRBV7-6|.|TRBJ1-5|15|.
CASSLGPGGDQPQHF
TGTGCCAGCAGCTTAGGTCCGGGAGGGGATCAGCCCCAGCATTTT
>TRBV13|.|TRBJ2-2|13|.
CASSSRRAGELFF
TGTGCCAGCAGCTCTCGGCGGGCCGGGGAGCTGTTTTTT
>TRBV10-2|.|TRBJ1-2|15|.
CASSGPSGPNYGYTF
TGCGCCAGCAGTGGGCCCTCAGGTCCCAACTATGGCTACACCTTC
>TRBV5-6|.|TRBJ1-4|14|.
CASSPGKGNEKLFF
TGTGCCAGCAGCCCAGGGAAGGGGAATGAAAAACTGTTTTTT
>TRBV28|.|TRBJ2-7|16|TRBD1
CASSLVAGTGGDEQYF
TGTGCCAGCAGTCTCGTCGCCGGGACAGGGGGCGACGAGCAGTACTTC
>TRBV5-1|.|TRBJ1-1|16|.
CASSSGDPGGGTEAFF
TGCGCCAGCAGCTCAGGTGATCCGGGGGGAGGCACTGAAGCTTTCTTT
>TRBV9|.|TRBJ2-5|14|.
CASSGGGVQETQYF
TGTGCCAGCAGCGGCGGTGGAGTCCAAGAGACCCAGTACTTC
>TRBV12-5|.|TRBJ2-1|16|.
CASGSAGASSYNEQFF
TGTGCTAGTGGTTCCGCGGGGGCTAGCTCCTACAATGAGCAGTTCTTC
>TRBV5-1|.|TRBJ2-5|17|TRBD2
CASSLSGGGSYQETQYF
TGCGCCAGCAGCTTGTCGGGGGGTGGCTCGTACCAAGAGACCCAGTACTTC
>TRBV27|.|TRBJ2-1|16|TRBD2
CASSSWEASGRAEQFF
TGTGCCAGCAGTTCATGGGAGGCTAGCGGGAGAGCTGAGCAGTTCTTC
>TRBV5-5|.|TRBJ2-7|14|TRBD1
CASSPGQGPYEQYF
TGTGCCAGCAGCCCGGGACAGGGTCCTTACGAGCAGTACTTC
>TRBV11-3|few|TRBJ1-2|14|.
CASSLSGASYGYTF
TGTGCCAGCAGCTTAAGCGGGGCTTCTTATGGCTACACCTTC
>TRBV28|.|TRBJ1-2|13|.
CASSQGTQLGYTF
TGTGCCAGCAGTCAGGGGACCCAACTGGGCTACACCTTC
>TRBV5-1|.|TRBJ2-5|15|.
CASSLSPGVAETQYF
TGCGCCAGCAGCTTGTCCCCAGGGGTGGCAGAGACCCAGTACTTC
>TRBV11-2|once|TRBJ2-5|19|.
CASSPYPRVVTGYQETQYF
TGTGCCAGCAGCCCTTACCCCAGGGTGGTGACAGGATACCAAGAGACCCAGTACTTC
>TRBV29-1|.|TRBJ2-1|13|.
CSVDENLAFEQFF
TGCAGCGTTGATGAGAACCTCGCGTTTGAGCAGTTCTTC